The 16 T cell receptor beta chains below all came from one sample that was sequenced in a study of T-cell reconstitution after alpha-beta-depleted transplantation in children. TCRbeta library preparation incorporated unique molecular identifiers. TCRdb independently ran MiXCR on the PCR reads; one entry per CDR3 protein. Here the sample spans fewer than 750,000 distinct CDR3 sequences, 20% to 25% being singletons. The specimen comprised PBMCs, mostly from graft donor cells, sampled 360 days after TCRalphabeta/CD19-depleted stem cell transplant. The receptors stem from a boy under three years old who had a stem cell transplant for acute myeloid leukemia, so the T cells may come from the graft donor.

The CDR3 here is CASSFPPVGETQYF. In DNA form, the CDR3 reads TGTGCCAGCAGTTTCCCACCGGTAGGGGAGACCCAGTACTTC. The rearrangement joins TRBV12-3 or TRBV12-4 to TRBJ2-5; D unresolved. Between the trimmed V and J ends, which lost 3 bases and 5 bases, there was a span of 13 bases. This CDR3 is 14 amino acids long.

V gene TRBV20-1 combines with J gene TRBJ2-7, with D possibly matching TRBD1 (6 bases). This CDR3 spans 14 amino acids. The germline V gene has CDR1 DFQATT and CDR2 SNEGSKA (reference sequence). The V and J ends lost 3 bases and 0 bases respectively, with 12 bases between them. CDR3 protein: CSARGDRHSYEQYF. DNA of the CDR3: TGCAGTGCTAGGGGAGACAGGCACTCCTACGAGCAGTACTTC.

This chain uses TRBV7-2 with TRBJ2-7; 11 bases match TRBD2. Looked up from germline, CDR1 is SGHTA and CDR2 is FQGNSA. V lost 1 base, J lost 5 bases, and 22 bases stayed unmatched. The CDR3 loop spans 21 amino acids. The CDR3 nucleotides read TGTGCCAGCAGCTTAGGGCCCTGGACAGGAGGACTAGCGGGTCTGTGGAACGAGCAGTACGTC. It specifies CASSLGPWTGGLAGLWNEQYV.

The V call is TRBV19, the J call TRBJ1-2; a weak D match, TRBD1 (5 bases). Trimming removed 4 bases at V and 7 bases at J, with 22 bases between. The germline V gene encodes CDR1 LNHDA and CDR2 SQIVND (reference sequence). The CDR3 is 16 residues long. CDR3 nucleotides: TGTGCCAGTAGTAGGGCCGACTCAGGGCCCGGCGCTGGCTACACCTTC. It encodes CASSRADSGPGAGYTF.

The V and J genes are TRBV29-1 and TRBJ1-2; maybe TRBD1 (6 bases). Germline CDR1 reads SQVTM; CDR2 reads ANQGSEA. The V gene lost 5 bases and the J gene lost 2 bases, with 18 bases spanning the gap. This CDR3 is built from 15 residues. The CDR3 sequence is CSVIKQGGSNYGYTF. CDR3 nucleotides: TGCAGCGTTATAAAACAGGGTGGGAGCAACTATGGCTACACCTTC.

This clonotype was detected only a few times. V gene TRBV6-5 combines with J gene TRBJ1-1, with 7 bases fitting TRBD1. The trim removed 4 bases at V and 4 bases at J, leaving 9 bases unmatched. CDR1 and CDR2 (germline): MNHEY, SVGAGI. This CDR3 region has 15 residues. CDR3 region: CASSSNRGEVTEAFF. The CDR3, as DNA: TGTGCCAGCAGTTCAAACAGGGGAGAGGTCACTGAAGCTTTCTTT.

The V gene is TRBV10-2, the J gene TRBJ2-1; perhaps TRBD1 as D (5 bases). CDR1 and CDR2 (germline): WSHSY, SAAADI. The V and J ends lost 0 bases and 4 bases respectively, with 13 bases between them. CDR3 length: 16 amino acids. The CDR3 DNA reads TGCGCCAGCAGTGAGTCGCACCACAGGATTTACAATGAGCAGTTCTTC. It codes for CASSESHHRIYNEQFF.

This chain connects TRBV20-1 to TRBJ1-1, with D perhaps matching TRBD1 (5 bases). Germline CDR1 is DFQATT and CDR2 is SNEGSKA (reference sequence). The CDR3 contains 15 residues. V was shortened by 0 bases and J by 10 bases, with 21 bases between the two germline ends. As DNA, the CDR3 is TGCAGTGCTAGAGATCGGGGGGAGGAGGTTCGGGGAGCTTTCTTT. Its translation: CSARDRGEEVRGAFF.

This clonotype has a count of ten or more. This chain connects TRBV7-2 to TRBJ1-2, with no clear D. With 1 base removed from V and 7 bases from J, the gap between germline ends came to 19 bases. The CDR3 runs to 16 residues. CDR1 SGHTA and CDR2 FQGNSA come from the germline V gene. CDR3 nucleotide sequence: TGTGCCAGCAGCTTAGTGTCGGTCAGGACGAAGAGTGGCTACACCTTC. Translating gives CASSLVSVRTKSGYTF.

A few counts support this clonotype. The chain recombines TRBV20-1 with TRBJ2-5; the D gene is possibly TRBD2 (5 bases). The V gene lost 3 bases and the J gene lost 7 bases, with 18 bases spanning the gap. In germline, CDR1 is DFQATT, CDR2 SNEGSKA (reference sequence). The CDR3 has 14 residues. The CDR3 here is CSARPPGNSGTQYF. DNA of the CDR3: TGCAGTGCTAGGCCCCCCGGGAACAGCGGGACCCAGTACTTC.

The rearrangement joins TRBV20-1 to TRBJ2-3, with 11 positions matching TRBD1. This CDR3 spans 15 amino acids. Germline V gene data show CDR1 as DFQATT and CDR2 as SNEGSKA (reference sequence). With 4 bases clipped from V and 6 bases from J, the junction kept 9 bases outside the gene matches. The CDR3: CSATHRDRGLDTQYF. CDR3 nucleotides: TGCAGTGCTACCCACCGGGACAGGGGGTTGGATACGCAGTATTTT.

This clonotype appeared many times. The rearrangement links TRBV12-3 or TRBV12-4 to TRBJ2-7; TRBD1 or TRBD2 may be the D gene (5 bases each). The CDR3 contains 19 residues. V lost 3 bases and J lost 3, with 27 bases in between. CDR3 sequence reads: CASSFRGLRGRNVDYEQYF. CDR3 sequence (DNA): TGTGCCAGCAGTTTTAGAGGACTTCGGGGCAGGAACGTCGACTACGAGCAGTACTTC.

The chain is built from TRBV5-1 and TRBJ2-7; 8 bases are a match to TRBD1. The ends lost 0 bases at V and 1 base at J; junction bases unmatched: 3. CDR3 length: 15 amino acids. The germline gives CDR1 SGHRS, CDR2 YFSETQ. CDR3 sequence (DNA): TGCGCCAGCAGCTTGGAGGGACAGGATTCCTACGAGCAGTACTTC. Amino acids: CASSLEGQDSYEQYF. The whole variable domain, remainder taken from reference TRBV5-1 and TRBJ2-7, is KAGVTQTPRYLIKTRGQQVTLSCSPISGHRSVSWYQQTPGQGLQFLFEYFSETQRNKGNFPGRFSGRQFSNSRSEMNVSTLELGDSALYLCASSLEGQDSYEQYFGPGTRLTVT.

This clonotype was counted between two and nine times. This sequence joins TRBV10-3 and TRBJ2-5; D is perhaps TRBD1 (5 bases). This CDR3 contains 15 residues. Trimming stripped 3 bases from V and 1 base from J, with 12 bases between. CDR1 ENHRY and CDR2 SYGVKD come from the germline V gene. The CDR3 loop reads CAISEIQATQETQYF. The CDR3 nucleotides read TGTGCCATCAGTGAAATACAGGCTACCCAAGAGACCCAGTACTTC.

As regards this clonotype: One end of the junction varies from germline; a read error may be responsible. The chain is built from TRBV4-1 and TRBJ1-3; D unresolved. The CDR3 loop spans 19 amino acids. Germline V gene lookup returns CDR1 MGHRA and CDR2 YSYEKL. The chain's CDR3 is CASSQDRHPGDKAGNTINF. The DNA for the CDR3 is TGCGCCAGCAGCCAAGATCGCCACCCAGGAGATAAGGCTGGAAACACCATAAATTTT.

This clonotype was seen a few times. The chain combines TRBV3-1 with TRBJ1-1, with 7 bases identical to TRBD1. The CDR3 has 14 amino acids. J gave up 7 bases and V 1 base, and 6 bases lay outside the gene matches. In germline, CDR1 is LGHDT, CDR2 YNNKEL (reference sequence). Here the CDR3 reads CASSQGGQGVEAFF. DNA for the CDR3: TGTGCCAGCAGCCAAGGGGGGCAGGGGGTTGAAGCTTTCTTT.